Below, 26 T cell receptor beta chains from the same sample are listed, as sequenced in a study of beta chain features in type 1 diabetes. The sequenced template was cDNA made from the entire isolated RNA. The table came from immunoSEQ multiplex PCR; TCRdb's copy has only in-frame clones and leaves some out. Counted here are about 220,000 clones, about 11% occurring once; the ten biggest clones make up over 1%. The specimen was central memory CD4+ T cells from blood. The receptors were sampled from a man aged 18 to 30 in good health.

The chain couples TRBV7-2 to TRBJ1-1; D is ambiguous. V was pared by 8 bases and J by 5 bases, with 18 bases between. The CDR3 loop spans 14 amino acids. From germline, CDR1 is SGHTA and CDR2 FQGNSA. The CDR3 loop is CASSPSAARTEAFF. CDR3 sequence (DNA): TGTGCCAGCTCTCCCTCAGCGGCACGGACTGAAGCTTTCTTT.

CDR3 sequence: CASSLMTSYNEQFF. CDR3 sequence (DNA): TGTGCCAGCAGCTTAATGACATCCTACAATGAGCAGTTCTTC. This sequence joins TRBV7-2 and TRBJ2-1; D gene unclear. The CDR3 loop spans 14 amino acids. Germline CDR1 and CDR2: SGHTA and FQGNSA. V lost 2 bases and J 1 base, leaving 6 bases between the germline ends.

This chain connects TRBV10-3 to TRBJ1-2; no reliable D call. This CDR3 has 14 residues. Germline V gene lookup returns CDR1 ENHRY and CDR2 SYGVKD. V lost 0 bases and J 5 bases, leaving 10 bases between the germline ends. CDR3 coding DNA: TGTGCCATCAGTGAGTCGTCAGACTCATATGGCTACACCTTC. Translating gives CAISESSDSYGYTF.

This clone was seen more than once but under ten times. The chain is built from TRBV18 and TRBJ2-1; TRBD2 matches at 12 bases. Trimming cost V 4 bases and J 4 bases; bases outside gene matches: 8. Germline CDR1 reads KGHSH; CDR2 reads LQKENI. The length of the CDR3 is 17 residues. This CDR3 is CASSLRTSGDVYNEQFF. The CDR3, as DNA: TGTGCCAGCTCACTTAGGACTAGCGGGGATGTTTACAATGAGCAGTTCTTC. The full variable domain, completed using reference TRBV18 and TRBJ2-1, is NAGVMQNPRHLVRRRGQEARLRCSPMKGHSHVYWYRQLPEEGLKFMVYLQKENIIDESGMPKERFSAEFPKEGPSILRIQQVVRGDSAAYFCASSLRTSGDVYNEQFFGPGTRLTVL.

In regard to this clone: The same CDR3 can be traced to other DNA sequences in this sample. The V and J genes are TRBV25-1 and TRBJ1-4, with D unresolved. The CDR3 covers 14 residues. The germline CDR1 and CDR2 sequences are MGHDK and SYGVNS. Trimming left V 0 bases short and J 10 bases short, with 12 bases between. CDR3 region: CASSEYQSSGKLFF. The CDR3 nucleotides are TGTGCCAGCAGTGAATACCAAAGCAGCGGAAAACTGTTTTTT.

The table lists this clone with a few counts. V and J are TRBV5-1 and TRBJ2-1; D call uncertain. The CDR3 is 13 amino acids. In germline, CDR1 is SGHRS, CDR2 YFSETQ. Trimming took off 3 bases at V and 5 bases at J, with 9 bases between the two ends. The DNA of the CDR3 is TGCGCCAGCAGCTCGGCCTACCACAATGAGCAGTTCTTC. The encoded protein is CASSSAYHNEQFF.

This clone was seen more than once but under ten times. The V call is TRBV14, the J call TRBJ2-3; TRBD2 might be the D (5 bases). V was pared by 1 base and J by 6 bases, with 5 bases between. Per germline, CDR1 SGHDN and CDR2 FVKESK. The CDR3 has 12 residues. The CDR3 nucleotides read TGTGCCAGCAGCCAAGCGGGGGATACGCAGTATTTT. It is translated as CASSQAGDTQYF.

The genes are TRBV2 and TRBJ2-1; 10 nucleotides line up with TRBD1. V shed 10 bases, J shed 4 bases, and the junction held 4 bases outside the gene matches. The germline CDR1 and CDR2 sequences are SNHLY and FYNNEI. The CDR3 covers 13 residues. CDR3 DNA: TGTGCCAACCGACAGGGGGCGTACAATGAGCAGTTCTTC. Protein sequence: CANRQGAYNEQFF.

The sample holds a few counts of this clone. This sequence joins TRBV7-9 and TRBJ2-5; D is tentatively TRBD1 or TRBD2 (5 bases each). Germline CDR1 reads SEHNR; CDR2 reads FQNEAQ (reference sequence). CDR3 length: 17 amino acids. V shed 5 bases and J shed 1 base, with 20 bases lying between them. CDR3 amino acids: CASSPRLFGARQETQYF. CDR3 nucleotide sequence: TGTGCCAGCAGCCCTCGCTTATTCGGGGCTCGCCAAGAGACCCAGTACTTC. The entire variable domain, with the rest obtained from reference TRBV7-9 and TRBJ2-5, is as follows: DTGVSQNPRHKITKRGQNVTFRCDPISEHNRLYWYRQTLGQGPEFLTYFQNEAQLEKSRLLSDRFSAERPKGSFSTLEIQRTEQGDSAMYLCASSPRLFGARQETQYFGPGTRLLVL.

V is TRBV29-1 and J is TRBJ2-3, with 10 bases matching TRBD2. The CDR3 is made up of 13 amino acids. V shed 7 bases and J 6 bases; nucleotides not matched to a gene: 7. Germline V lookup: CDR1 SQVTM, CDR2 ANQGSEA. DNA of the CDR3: TGCAGCGGTCAACTAGCGGGATCGGATACGCAGTATTTT. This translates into CSGQLAGSDTQYF.

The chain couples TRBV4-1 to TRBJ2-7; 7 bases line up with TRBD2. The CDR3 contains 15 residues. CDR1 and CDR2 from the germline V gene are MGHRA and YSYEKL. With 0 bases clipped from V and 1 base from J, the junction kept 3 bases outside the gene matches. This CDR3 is CASSQDRGGSYEQYF. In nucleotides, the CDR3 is TGCGCCAGCAGCCAAGATAGGGGAGGGTCCTACGAGCAGTACTTC.

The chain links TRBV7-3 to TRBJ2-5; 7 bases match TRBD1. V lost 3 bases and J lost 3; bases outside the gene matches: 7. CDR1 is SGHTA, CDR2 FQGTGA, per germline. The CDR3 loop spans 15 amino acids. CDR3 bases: TGTGCCAGCAGCTTCAATCAGGGGGTGGAAGAGACCCAGTACTTC. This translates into CASSFNQGVEETQYF.

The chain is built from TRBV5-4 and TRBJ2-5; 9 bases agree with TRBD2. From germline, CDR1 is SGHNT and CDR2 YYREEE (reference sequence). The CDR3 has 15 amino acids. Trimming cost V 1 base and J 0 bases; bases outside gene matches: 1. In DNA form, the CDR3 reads TGTGCCAGCAGCTTGCGACTAGCGGACCAAGAGACCCAGTACTTC. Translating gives CASSLRLADQETQYF.

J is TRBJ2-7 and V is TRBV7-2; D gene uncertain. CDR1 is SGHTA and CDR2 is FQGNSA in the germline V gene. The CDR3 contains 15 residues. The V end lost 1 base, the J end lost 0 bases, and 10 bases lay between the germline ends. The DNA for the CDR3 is TGTGCCAGCAGCTTAGATCGTACTACCTCCTACGAGCAGTACTTC. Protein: CASSLDRTTSYEQYF.

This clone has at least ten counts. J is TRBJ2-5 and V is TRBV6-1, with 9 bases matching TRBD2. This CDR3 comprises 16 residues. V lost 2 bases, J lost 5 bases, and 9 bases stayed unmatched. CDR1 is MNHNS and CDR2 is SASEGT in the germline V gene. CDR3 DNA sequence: TGTGCCAGCAGTGAATTAGTGCGGGAGGGCCGCGAGACCCAGTACTTC. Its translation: CASSELVREGRETQYF.

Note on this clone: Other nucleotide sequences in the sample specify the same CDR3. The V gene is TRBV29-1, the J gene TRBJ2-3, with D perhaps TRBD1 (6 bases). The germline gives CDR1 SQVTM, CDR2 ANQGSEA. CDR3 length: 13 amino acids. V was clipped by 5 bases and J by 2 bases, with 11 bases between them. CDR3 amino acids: CSVTGLSTDTQYF. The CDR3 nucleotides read TGCAGCGTTACAGGGCTGTCCACAGATACGCAGTATTTT.

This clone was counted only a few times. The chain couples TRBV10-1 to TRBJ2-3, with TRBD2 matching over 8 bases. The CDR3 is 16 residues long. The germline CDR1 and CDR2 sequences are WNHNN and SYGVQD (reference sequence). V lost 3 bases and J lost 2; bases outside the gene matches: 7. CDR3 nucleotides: TGCGCCAGCAGTGACACCATTAGCGGGACCACAGATACGCAGTATTTT. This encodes CASSDTISGTTDTQYF.

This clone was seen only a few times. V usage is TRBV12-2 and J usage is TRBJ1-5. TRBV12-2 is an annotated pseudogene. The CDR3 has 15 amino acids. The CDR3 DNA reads TGTGCAAGTCGCTTATTGGCGGGCGGCGATCAGCCCCAGCATTTT. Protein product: CASRLLAGGDQPQHF.

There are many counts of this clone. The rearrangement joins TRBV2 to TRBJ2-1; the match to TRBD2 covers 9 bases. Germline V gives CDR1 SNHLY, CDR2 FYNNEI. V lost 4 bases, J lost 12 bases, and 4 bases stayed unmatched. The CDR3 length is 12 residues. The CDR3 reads CASSVRREGQFF. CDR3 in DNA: TGTGCCAGCAGTGTGAGGCGGGAGGGGCAGTTCTTC.

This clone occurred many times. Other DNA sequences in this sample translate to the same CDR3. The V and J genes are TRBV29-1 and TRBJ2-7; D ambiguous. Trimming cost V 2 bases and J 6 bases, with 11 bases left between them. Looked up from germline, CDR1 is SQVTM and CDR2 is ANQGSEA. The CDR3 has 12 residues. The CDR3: CSVESAGREQYF. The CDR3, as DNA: TGCAGCGTTGAATCGGCCGGCCGCGAGCAGTACTTC.

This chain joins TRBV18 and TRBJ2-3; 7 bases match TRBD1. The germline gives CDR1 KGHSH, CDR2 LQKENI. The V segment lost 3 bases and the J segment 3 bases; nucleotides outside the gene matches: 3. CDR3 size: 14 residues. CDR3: CASSPGQTTDTQYF. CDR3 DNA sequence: TGTGCCAGCTCACCGGGACAGACTACAGATACGCAGTATTTT.

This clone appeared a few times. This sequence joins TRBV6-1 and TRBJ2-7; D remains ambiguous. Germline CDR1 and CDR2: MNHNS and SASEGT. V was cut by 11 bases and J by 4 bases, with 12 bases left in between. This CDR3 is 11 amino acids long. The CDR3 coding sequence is TGTGCCGCCCGCCTGACGTACGAGCAGTACTTC. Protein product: CAARLTYEQYF.

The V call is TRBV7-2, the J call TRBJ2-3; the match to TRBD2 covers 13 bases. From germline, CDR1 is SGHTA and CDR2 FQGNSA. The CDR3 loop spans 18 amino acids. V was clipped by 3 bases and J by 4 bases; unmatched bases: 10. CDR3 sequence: CASSLLKRLAGGADTQYF. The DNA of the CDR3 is TGTGCCAGCAGCTTGCTAAAGAGACTAGCGGGAGGCGCAGATACGCAGTATTTT.

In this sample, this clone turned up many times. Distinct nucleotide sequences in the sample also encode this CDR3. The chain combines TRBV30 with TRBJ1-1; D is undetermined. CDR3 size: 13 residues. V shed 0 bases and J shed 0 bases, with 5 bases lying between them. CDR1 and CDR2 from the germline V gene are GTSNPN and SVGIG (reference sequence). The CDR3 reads CAWSVQLNTEAFF. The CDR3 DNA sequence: TGTGCCTGGAGTGTACAACTGAACACTGAAGCTTTCTTT.

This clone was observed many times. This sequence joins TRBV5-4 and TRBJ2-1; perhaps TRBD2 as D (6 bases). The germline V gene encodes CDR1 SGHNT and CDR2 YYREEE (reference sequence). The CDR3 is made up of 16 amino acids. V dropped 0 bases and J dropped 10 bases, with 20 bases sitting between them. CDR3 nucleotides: TGTGCCAGCAGCTTGGCCTCCGGGCGGGATTCCGTCGAGCAGTTCTTC. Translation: CASSLASGRDSVEQFF.

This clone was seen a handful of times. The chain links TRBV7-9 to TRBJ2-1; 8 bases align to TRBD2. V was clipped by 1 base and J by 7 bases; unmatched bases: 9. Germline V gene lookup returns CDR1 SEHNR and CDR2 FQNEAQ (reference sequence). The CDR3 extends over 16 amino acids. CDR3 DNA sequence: TGTGCCAGCAGCTTAGGGTTGCGGGAGGCCAAGAATGAGCAGTTCTTC. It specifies CASSLGLREAKNEQFF.